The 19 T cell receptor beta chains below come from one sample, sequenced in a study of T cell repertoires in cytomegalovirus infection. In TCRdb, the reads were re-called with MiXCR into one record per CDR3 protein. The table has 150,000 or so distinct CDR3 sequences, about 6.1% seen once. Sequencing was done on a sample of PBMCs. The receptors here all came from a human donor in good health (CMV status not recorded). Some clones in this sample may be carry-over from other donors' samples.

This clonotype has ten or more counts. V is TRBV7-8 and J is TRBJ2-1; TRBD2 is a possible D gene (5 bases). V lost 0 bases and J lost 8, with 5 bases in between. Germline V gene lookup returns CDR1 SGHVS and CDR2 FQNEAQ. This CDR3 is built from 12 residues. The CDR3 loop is CASSLAEDEQFF. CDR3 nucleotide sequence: TGTGCCAGCAGCTTAGCGGAGGATGAGCAGTTCTTC. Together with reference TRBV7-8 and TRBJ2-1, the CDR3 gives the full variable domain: GAGVSQSPRYKVAKRGQDVALRCDPISGHVSLFWYQQALGQGPEFLTYFQNEAQLDKSGLPSDRFFAERPEGSVSTLKIQRTQQEDSAVYLCASSLAEDEQFFGPGTRLTVL.

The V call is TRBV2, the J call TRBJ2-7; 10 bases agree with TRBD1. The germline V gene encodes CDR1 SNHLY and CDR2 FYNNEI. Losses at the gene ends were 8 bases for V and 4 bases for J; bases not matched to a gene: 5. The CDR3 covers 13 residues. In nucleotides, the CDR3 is TGTGCCAGCCGAAGACAGGGGGCTTACGAGCAGTACTTC. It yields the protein CASRRQGAYEQYF.

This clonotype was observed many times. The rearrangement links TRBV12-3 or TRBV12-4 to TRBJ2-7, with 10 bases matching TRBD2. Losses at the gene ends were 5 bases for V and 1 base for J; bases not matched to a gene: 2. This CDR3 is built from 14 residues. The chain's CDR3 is CASSRTSGSYEQYF. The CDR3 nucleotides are TGTGCCAGCAGTAGGACTAGCGGATCCTACGAGCAGTACTTC.

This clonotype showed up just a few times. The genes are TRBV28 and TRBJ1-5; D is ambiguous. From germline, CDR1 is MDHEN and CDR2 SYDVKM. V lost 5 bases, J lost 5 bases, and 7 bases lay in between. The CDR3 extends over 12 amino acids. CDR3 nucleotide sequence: TGTGCCAGCAGTCAGGTGGATCAGCCCCAGCATTTT. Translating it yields CASSQVDQPQHF.

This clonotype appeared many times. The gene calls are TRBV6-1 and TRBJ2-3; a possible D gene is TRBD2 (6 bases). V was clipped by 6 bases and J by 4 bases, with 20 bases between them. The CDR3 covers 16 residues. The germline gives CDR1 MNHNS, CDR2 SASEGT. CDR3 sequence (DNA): TGTGCCAGCAGGGGGCTTTGGCGGGGTGATGCAGATACGCAGTATTTT. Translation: CASRGLWRGDADTQYF.

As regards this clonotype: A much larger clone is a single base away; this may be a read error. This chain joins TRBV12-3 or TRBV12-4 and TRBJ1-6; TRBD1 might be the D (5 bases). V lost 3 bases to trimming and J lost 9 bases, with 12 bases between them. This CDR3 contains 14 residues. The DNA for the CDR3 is TGTGCCAGCAGTTTCAAAGGCGGGGGTTCACCCCTCCACTTT. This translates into CASSFKGGGSPLHF.

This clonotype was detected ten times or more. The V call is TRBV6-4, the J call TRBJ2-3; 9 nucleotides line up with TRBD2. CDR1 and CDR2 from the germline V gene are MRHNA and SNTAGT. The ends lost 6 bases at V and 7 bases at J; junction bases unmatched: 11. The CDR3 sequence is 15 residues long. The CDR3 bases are TGTGCCAGCAGCTCCGCGGCGGGGGGGGTGAATACGCAGTATTTT. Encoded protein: CASSSAAGGVNTQYF.

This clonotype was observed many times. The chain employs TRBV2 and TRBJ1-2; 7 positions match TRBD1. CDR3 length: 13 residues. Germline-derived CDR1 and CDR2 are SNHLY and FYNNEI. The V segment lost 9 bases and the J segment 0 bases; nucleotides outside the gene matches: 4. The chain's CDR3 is CASPGTANYGYTF. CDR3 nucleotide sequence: TGTGCCAGTCCCGGGACAGCTAACTATGGCTACACCTTC.

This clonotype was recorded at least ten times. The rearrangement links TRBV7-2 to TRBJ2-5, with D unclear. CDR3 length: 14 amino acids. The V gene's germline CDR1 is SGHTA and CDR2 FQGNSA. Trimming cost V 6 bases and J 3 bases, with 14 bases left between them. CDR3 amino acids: CASSPRVVKETQYF. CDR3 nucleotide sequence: TGTGCCAGCAGTCCCCGGGTCGTCAAAGAGACCCAGTACTTC.

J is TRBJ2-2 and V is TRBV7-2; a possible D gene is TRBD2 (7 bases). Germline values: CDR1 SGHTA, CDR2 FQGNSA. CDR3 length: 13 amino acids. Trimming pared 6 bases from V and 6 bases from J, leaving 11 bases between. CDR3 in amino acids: CASRGGGAGELFF. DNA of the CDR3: TGTGCCAGCAGAGGGGGGGGGGCCGGGGAGCTGTTTTTT.

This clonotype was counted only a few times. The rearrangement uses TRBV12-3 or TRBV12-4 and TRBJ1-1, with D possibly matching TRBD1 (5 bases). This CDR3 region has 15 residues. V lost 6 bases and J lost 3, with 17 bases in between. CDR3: CASRMALGVYTEAFF. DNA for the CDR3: TGTGCCAGCAGAATGGCTTTGGGGGTTTACACTGAAGCTTTCTTT.

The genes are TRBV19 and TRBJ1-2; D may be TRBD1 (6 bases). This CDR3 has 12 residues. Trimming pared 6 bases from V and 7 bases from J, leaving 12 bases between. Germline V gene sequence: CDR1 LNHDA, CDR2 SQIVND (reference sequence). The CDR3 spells CASSRGARGYTF. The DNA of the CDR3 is TGTGCCAGTAGCCGGGGGGCTCGTGGCTACACCTTC.

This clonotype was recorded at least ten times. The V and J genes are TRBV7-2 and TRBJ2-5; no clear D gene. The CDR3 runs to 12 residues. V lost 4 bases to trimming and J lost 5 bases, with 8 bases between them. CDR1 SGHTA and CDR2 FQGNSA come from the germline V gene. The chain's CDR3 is CASSYLRETQYF. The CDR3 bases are TGTGCCAGCAGCTACTTAAGGGAGACCCAGTACTTC.

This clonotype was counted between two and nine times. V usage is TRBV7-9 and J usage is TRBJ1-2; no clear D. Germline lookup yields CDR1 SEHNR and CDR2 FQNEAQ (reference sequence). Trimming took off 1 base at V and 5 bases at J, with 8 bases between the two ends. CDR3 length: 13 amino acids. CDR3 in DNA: TGTGCCAGCAGCTTAGAATCGGGATATGGCTACACCTTC. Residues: CASSLESGYGYTF. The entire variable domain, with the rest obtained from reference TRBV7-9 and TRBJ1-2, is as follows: DTGVSQNPRHKITKRGQNVTFRCDPISEHNRLYWYRQTLGQGPEFLTYFQNEAQLEKSRLLSDRFSAERPKGSFSTLEIQRTEQGDSAMYLCASSLESGYGYTFGSGTRLTVV.

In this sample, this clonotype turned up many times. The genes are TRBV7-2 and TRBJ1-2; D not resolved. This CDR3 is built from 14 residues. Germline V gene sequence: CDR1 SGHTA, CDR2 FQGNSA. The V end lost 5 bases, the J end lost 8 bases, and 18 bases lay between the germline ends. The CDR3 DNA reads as TGTGCCAGCAGCCAGACATTCTCCAGCGGGGGCTACACCTTC. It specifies CASSQTFSSGGYTF.

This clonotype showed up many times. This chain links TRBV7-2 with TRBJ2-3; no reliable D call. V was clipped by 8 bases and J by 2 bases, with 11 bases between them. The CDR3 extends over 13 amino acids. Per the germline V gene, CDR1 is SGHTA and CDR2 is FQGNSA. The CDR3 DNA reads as TGTGCCAGCCAACGGCCCGCCACAGATACGCAGTATTTT. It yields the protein CASQRPATDTQYF.

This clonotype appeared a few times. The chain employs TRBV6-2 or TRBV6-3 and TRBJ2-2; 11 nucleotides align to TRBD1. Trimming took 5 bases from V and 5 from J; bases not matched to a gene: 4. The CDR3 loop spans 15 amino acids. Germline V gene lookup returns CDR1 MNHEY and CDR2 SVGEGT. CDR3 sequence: CASSTWDRGTGELFF. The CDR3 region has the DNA TGTGCCAGCAGTACATGGGACAGGGGGACCGGGGAGCTGTTTTTT.

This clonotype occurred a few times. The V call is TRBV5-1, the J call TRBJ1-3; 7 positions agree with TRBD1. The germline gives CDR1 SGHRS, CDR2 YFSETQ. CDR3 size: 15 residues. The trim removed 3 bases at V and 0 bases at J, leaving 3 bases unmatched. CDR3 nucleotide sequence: TGCGCCAGCAGCTCTGGACAGGCCTCTGGAAACACCATATATTTT. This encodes CASSSGQASGNTIYF.

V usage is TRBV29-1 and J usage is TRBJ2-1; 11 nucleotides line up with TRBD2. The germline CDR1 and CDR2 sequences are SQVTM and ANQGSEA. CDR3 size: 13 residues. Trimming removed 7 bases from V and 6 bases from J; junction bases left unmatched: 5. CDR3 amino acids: CSGGLAGGNEQFF. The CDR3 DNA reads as TGCAGCGGAGGGCTAGCGGGGGGCAATGAGCAGTTCTTC.